This section outlines one TCR beta chain sequence together with its context. Its antigen is unidentified. TCRdb re-called the reads with MiXCR, one entry per CDR3 protein. The sample holds approximately 1,000,000 distinct CDR3 sequences, around 30% seen once. The sample originates from a study of T cell repertoires in cytomegalovirus infection. Trimming took off 6 bases at V and 5 bases at J, with 11 bases between the two ends. The CDR3 consists of 14 residues. Looked up from germline, CDR1 is SGHNT and CDR2 is YENEEA. The chain is built from TRBV11-3 and TRBJ1-6; no clear D. The receptor was derived from a human donor in good health (CMV status not recorded). Some clones in this sample may be carry-over from other donors' samples. This material consisted of cultured CD8+ T cells from PBMCs, taken from culture after CMV antigen stimulation. CDR3 nucleotide sequence: TGTGCCAGCAGACCGGGCCTTCATAATTCACCCCTCCACTTT. Translated, it gives CASRPGLHNSPLHF.